This T cell receptor (beta chain) came from a study of CD8 T cells in Susac syndrome. TEMRA cells were FACS-enriched, unlike CD8+ and CD4+ T cells, which were negatively isolated. Concerning this clonotype itself: Its antigen is undetermined.

V lost 2 bases and J 0 bases, leaving 6 bases between the germline ends. The CDR3 extends over 13 amino acids. Germline values: CDR1 GTSNPN, CDR2 SVGIG (reference sequence). Random-hexamer reverse transcription was applied to about 0.45 to 1 ug RNA. The method of amplification for TCR beta CDR3 was immunoSEQ multiplex PCR, covering 54 Vbeta and 13 Jbeta. TCRdb itself ran the immunoSEQ multiplex PCR reads through MiXCR, one entry per CDR3 protein. The sample consists of about 140,000 distinct CDR3 sequences, over 90% of them appearing once. Study-wide findings and caveats: It was acknowledged in the study that its TCR sequencing and HLA analysis involved a relatively small number of individuals. The Susac syndrome CD4+ T cell repertoires displayed no clonal expansion.

The genes are TRBV30 and TRBJ2-3; the D gene could be TRBD1 or TRBD2 (5 bases each). This TCR was sampled from a human donor with Susac syndrome. The sequenced sample consisted of CD4+ T cells from PBMCs. Here the CDR3 reads CAWSRDSTDTQYF. CDR3 sequence (DNA): TGTGCCTGGAGTAGGGACAGCACAGATACGCAGTATTTT.